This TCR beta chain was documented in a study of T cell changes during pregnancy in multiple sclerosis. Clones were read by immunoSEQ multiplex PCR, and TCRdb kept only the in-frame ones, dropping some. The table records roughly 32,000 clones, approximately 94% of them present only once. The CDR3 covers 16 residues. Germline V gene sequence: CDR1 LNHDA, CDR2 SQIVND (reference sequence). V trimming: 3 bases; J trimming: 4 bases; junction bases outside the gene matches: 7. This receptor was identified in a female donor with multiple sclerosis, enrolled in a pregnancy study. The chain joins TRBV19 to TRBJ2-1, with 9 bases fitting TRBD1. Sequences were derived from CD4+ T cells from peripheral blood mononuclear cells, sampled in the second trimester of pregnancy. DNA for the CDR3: TGTGCCAGTAGTATTCCGACAGGGGGGGTGTACAATGAGCAGTTCTTC. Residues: CASSIPTGGVYNEQFF.